The clone carrying this T cell receptor beta chain was counted at least ten times. The data derive from a study of Graves' ophthalmopathy and Graves' hyperthyroidism. RNA transcripts served as template for amplifying TCR beta CDR3 sequences. RT-PCR in the first round used HTBI primers; a second-round multiplex PCR followed. TCRdb ran MiXCR on the multiplex PCR reads and lists one entry per CDR3 protein. The sample has about 150,000 distinct CDR3 sequences; less than 45% are singletons. The sample was peripheral blood. The sequence was collected from a woman aged 40 to 49 with Graves' ophthalmopathy.

The CDR3 reads CASRRTGVSYEQYF. Here the CDR3 DNA reads TGTGCCAGCAGACGAACAGGGGTTTCCTACGAGCAGTACTTC. The rearrangement links TRBV28 to TRBJ2-7; TRBD1 agrees at 7 bases. V dropped 6 bases and J dropped 1; count of bases not matched to a gene: 6. The CDR3 spans 14 residues. The germline gives CDR1 MDHEN, CDR2 SYDVKM.